The clone carrying this T cell receptor (beta chain) was counted at least ten times. Its specificity is unknown. The data were obtained in a study of neurological immune-mediated disorders. Study outcomes and limitations: Subjects shared no identical expanded-clone CDR3 amino acid sequences, suggesting private TCR-beta repertoires in all groups. Healthy controls had more TCR clonal expansion than multiple sclerosis, which showed the least, whereas HTLV-1-associated myelopathy showed the most.

Trimming removed 3 bases from V and 2 bases from J, with 2 bases in between. Germline CDR1 MNHEY, CDR2 SMNVEV (reference sequence). The CDR3 totals 11 residues. CD4+ or CD8+ T cells at a count of more than 850,000 served as input for the sorted libraries. The cDNA was synthesized by 5'RACE incorporating 10-nucleotide random UMIs. TCRdb reprocessed the 5' RACE reads via MiXCR and lists one record per CDR3 protein. The table includes about 41,000 distinct CDR3 sequences, approximately 15% detected once. This sequence joins TRBV27 and TRBJ2-7; no definite D call. The TCR sequence derives from a woman in her fifties or sixties with HTLV-1-associated myelopathy (HAM/TSP). The sequenced sample was CD4+ T cells from blood. The CDR3 bases are TGTGCCAGCAGTTTCCCCTACGAGCAGTACTTC. Its translation: CASSFPYEQYF.